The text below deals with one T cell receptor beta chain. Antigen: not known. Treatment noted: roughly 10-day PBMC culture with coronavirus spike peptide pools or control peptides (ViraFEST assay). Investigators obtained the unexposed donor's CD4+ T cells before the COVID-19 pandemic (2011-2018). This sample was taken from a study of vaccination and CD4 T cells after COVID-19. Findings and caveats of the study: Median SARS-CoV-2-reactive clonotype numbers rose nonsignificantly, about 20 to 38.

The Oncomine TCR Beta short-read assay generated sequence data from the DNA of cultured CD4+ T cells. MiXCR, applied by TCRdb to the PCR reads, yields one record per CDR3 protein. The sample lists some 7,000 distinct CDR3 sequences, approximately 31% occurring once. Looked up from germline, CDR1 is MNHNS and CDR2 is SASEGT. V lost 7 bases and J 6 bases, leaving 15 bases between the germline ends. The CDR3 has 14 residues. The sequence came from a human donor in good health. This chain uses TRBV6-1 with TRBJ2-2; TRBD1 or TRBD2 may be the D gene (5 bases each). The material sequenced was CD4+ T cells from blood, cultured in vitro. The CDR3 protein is CASNPGRRAGELFF. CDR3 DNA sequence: TGTGCCAGCAATCCGGGACGGCGGGCCGGGGAGCTGTTTTTT.